Listed below are T cell receptor beta chains from one sample, sequenced in a study of blood T cell repertoires in COVID-19. Here immunoSEQ multiplex PCR was the method, and the copy in TCRdb shows in-frame clones only, minus some. The sample yields a few hundred thousand clones, nearly 90% seen once. The sequenced sample was PBMCs or T cells enriched from blood (not recorded which). These receptors all stem from a man aged 25 to 40 who had been exposed to COVID-19. Each CDR3 is given with its conserved first and last residue. D genes are given only for firm matches. The listing skips clone size in some rows; elsewhere it reads once, few, many or a size class.

j_call: TRBJ2-2; clone_size: -; v_call: TRBV11-3; d_call: -; cdr3_length: 12; cdr3_nt: TGTGCCTCCCGCCGGGAAACCGGGGAGCTGTTTTTT; cdr3_aa: CASRRETGELFF
j_call: TRBJ1-6; clone_size: -; v_call: TRBV30; d_call: TRBD1; cdr3_length: 15; cdr3_nt: TGTGCCTGGAGGACAGGGGGTTCCTATAATTCACCCCTCCACTTT; cdr3_aa: CAWRTGGSYNSPLHF
j_call: TRBJ2-2; clone_size: -; v_call: TRBV2; d_call: -; cdr3_length: 11; cdr3_nt: TGTGCCAGCGGTCGAGACGGGGAGCTGTTTTTT; cdr3_aa: CASGRDGELFF
j_call: TRBJ2-2; clone_size: -; v_call: TRBV5-1; d_call: -; cdr3_length: 15; cdr3_nt: TGCGCCAGCAGCTTAGGACATGCGAACACCGGGGAGCTGTTTTTT; cdr3_aa: CASSLGHANTGELFF
j_call: TRBJ2-7; clone_size: -; v_call: TRBV5-1; d_call: TRBD2; cdr3_length: 16; cdr3_nt: TGCGCCAGCAGCCCAGGGACTAGCGGGGGGCTCTACGAGCAGTACTTC; cdr3_aa: CASSPGTSGGLYEQYF
j_call: TRBJ2-1; clone_size: -; v_call: TRBV9; d_call: -; cdr3_length: 13; cdr3_nt: TGTGCCAGCAATCCAACAGGGTCCGGTGAGCAGTTCTTC; cdr3_aa: CASNPTGSGEQFF
j_call: TRBJ2-5; clone_size: -; v_call: TRBV24-1; d_call: -; cdr3_length: 13; cdr3_nt: TGTGCCACCAGTAAGGGGCCCCAAGAGACCCAGTACTTC; cdr3_aa: CATSKGPQETQYF
j_call: TRBJ2-7; clone_size: -; v_call: TRBV3-1/TRBV3-2; d_call: -; cdr3_length: 14; cdr3_nt: TGTGCCAGCAGCCAAGATTGGGAGTCCTACGAGCAGTACTTC; cdr3_aa: CASSQDWESYEQYF
j_call: TRBJ1-2; clone_size: few; v_call: TRBV6-5; d_call: -; cdr3_length: 12; cdr3_nt: TGTGCCAGCACCCTTCAGAGGGATGGCTACACCTTC; cdr3_aa: CASTLQRDGYTF
j_call: TRBJ1-6; clone_size: -; v_call: TRBV6-5; d_call: -; cdr3_length: 11; cdr3_nt: TGTGCCAGCAGTTACGGACAGAGCGTCCACTTT; cdr3_aa: CASSYGQSVHF
j_call: TRBJ2-1; clone_size: -; v_call: TRBV10-3; d_call: TRBD2; cdr3_length: 15; cdr3_nt: TGTGCCATCAGGCCACTAGCGGGGTCGCACAATGAGCAGTTCTTC; cdr3_aa: CAIRPLAGSHNEQFF
j_call: TRBJ1-2; clone_size: -; v_call: TRBV4-3; d_call: TRBD1; cdr3_length: 16; cdr3_nt: TGCGCCAGCAGCCCCCAAGGACAGGGCGCTATCTATGGCTACACCTTC; cdr3_aa: CASSPQGQGAIYGYTF
j_call: TRBJ2-5; clone_size: -; v_call: TRBV7-2; d_call: -; cdr3_length: 13; cdr3_nt: TGTGCCAGCAGCTCGGCCGTAGGAGGGACCCAGTACTTC; cdr3_aa: CASSSAVGGTQYF
j_call: TRBJ1-1; clone_size: few; v_call: TRBV19; d_call: -; cdr3_length: 13; cdr3_nt: TGTGCCAGTACTTGGACAGCGAACACTGAAGCTTTCTTT; cdr3_aa: CASTWTANTEAFF